This T cell receptor beta chain was profiled in a study of identical twins. There were only healthy Caucasians among the donors. Per the germline V gene, CDR1 is KGHSH and CDR2 is LQKENI. Trimming took 5 bases from V and 4 from J, leaving 9 bases between them. The CDR3 is 13 residues long. TCRdb independently ran MiXCR on the 5' RACE reads; one entry per CDR3 protein. The sample yields 500,000 to 550,000 distinct CDR3 sequences, under 25% seen once. These data were also filed under a second study, of T cells expressing NK-cell markers. That paper adds: Obtained from sorted CD3+CD56+NKG2C+, CD3+CD56+NKG2C- and CD3+CD56-NKG2C+ T cells were the TCR beta repertoires.

This clonotype originated in a young woman in good health. This rearrangement joins TRBV18 to TRBJ1-3; no firm D call. Sequencing input: CD4+ T cells sorted from blood. CDR3 bases: TGTGCCAGCTCAACCCGGACGGGAAACACCATATATTTT. It codes for CASSTRTGNTIYF.